This T cell receptor beta chain was obtained from a study of control samples from healthy donors and cancer patients. Germline lookup yields CDR1 MNHEY and CDR2 SMNVEV (reference sequence). The CDR3 sequence is 15 residues long. As concerns this clone: A junction end diverges from the germline sequence, so it may reflect a read error.

The method was immunoSEQ multiplex PCR; TCRdb's version includes in-frame clones alone and lacks a portion of them. The sample has 150,000 to 200,000 clones; roughly 90% are singletons. This chain links TRBV27 with TRBJ1-5; TRBD1 matches 7 bases. Sequencing was performed on blood. This TCR came from a man aged 25 to 40 in good health. The CDR3 loop is CAGSLDRSSNQPQHF. The CDR3 DNA follows: TGTGCCGGCAGTTTGGACAGGAGCAGCAATCAGCCCCAGCATTTT.